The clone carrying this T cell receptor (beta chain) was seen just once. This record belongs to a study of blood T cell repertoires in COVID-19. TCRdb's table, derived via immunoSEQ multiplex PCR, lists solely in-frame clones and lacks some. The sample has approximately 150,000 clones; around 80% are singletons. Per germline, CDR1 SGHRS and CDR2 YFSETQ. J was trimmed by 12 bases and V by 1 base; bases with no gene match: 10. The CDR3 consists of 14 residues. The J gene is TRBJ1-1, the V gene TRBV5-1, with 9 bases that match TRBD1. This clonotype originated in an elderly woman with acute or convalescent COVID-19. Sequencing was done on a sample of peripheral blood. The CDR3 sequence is CASSLWEGQGQSFF. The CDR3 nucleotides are TGCGCCAGCAGCTTGTGGGAGGGACAGGGACAGTCTTTCTTT.